Following are 21 T cell receptor beta chains from one sample sequenced in a study of beta chain features in type 1 diabetes. Study-wide points: Type 1 diabetes patients had TCRB CDR3s that were shorter (moderately but significantly so) in all four CD4+ subsets.

The entirety of the isolated RNA underwent reverse transcription, so expressed TCRB transcripts were sequenced. Assay: immunoSEQ multiplex PCR; the TCRdb copy retains only in-frame clones and omits some. The table has roughly 330,000 clones, about 13% seen once. No antigens are known for them. The sequencing input was naive CD4+ T cells from blood. The receptors originated from a woman younger than 30 with type 1 diabetes.

The rearrangement joins TRBV19 to TRBJ1-4; D gene ambiguous. The CDR3 totals 10 residues. The germline V gene encodes CDR1 LNHDA and CDR2 SQIVND (reference sequence). Trimming removed 10 bases at V and 7 bases at J, with 7 bases between. The DNA of the CDR3 is TGTGCCATCGGTCTTGAAAAACTGTTTTTT. This translates into CAIGLEKLFF.

There are a few counts of this clone. The same CDR3 also results from other DNA sequences found in this sample. The chain joins TRBV7-9 to TRBJ2-1, with 8 bases identical to TRBD2. Germline CDR1 reads SEHNR; CDR2 reads FQNEAQ (reference sequence). V lost 5 bases and J lost 1; bases outside the gene matches: 4. The CDR3 is 15 amino acids. CDR3 in DNA: TGTGCCAGCAGCCGGGGGGGGTCGTCCTACAATGAGCAGTTCTTC. It yields the protein CASSRGGSSYNEQFF.

Only a few counts were recorded for this clone. The chain recombines TRBV4-1 with TRBJ2-5, with D possibly TRBD1 on 6 matching bases. V was pared by 4 bases and J by 4 bases, with 13 bases between. Germline V gene data show CDR1 as MGHRA and CDR2 as YSYEKL. The CDR3 totals 14 residues. Here the CDR3 DNA reads TGCGCCAGCAGCCCACAGGGAGCCCCAGAGACCCAGTACTTC. Translated: CASSPQGAPETQYF.

This clone was counted between two and nine times. The chain recombines TRBV18 with TRBJ2-3; weak D call: TRBD1 (6 bases). Germline V gene sequence: CDR1 KGHSH, CDR2 LQKENI. Trimming cost V 3 bases and J 2 bases, with 15 bases left between them. The CDR3 extends over 16 amino acids. The DNA of the CDR3 is TGTGCCAGCTCACCCCAAATCCAGGGGAACACAGATACGCAGTATTTT. It specifies CASSPQIQGNTDTQYF.

This clone turned up a few times. The gene calls are TRBV10-3 and TRBJ2-4, with D possibly matching TRBD2 (8 bases). Germline V gene lookup returns CDR1 ENHRY and CDR2 SYGVKD. V was cut by 6 bases and J by 3 bases, with 18 bases left in between. The CDR3 covers 16 residues. CDR3 in amino acids: CAISGTAGADKNIQYF. In DNA form, the CDR3 reads TGTGCCATCAGCGGGACAGCGGGAGCGGACAAAAACATTCAGTACTTC.

This chain links TRBV6-5 with TRBJ2-3; D possibly corresponds to TRBD1 (5 bases). V was trimmed by 0 bases and J by 6 bases, leaving 16 bases between them. Germline lookup yields CDR1 MNHEY and CDR2 SVGAGI. This CDR3 comprises 16 residues. This CDR3 is CASSYSMGRTGDTQYF. The CDR3 DNA is TGTGCCAGCAGTTACTCGATGGGGCGGACCGGCGATACGCAGTATTTT.

This clone was observed a few times. The chain couples TRBV9 to TRBJ1-1; weak D call: TRBD1 (5 bases). CDR3 length: 16 residues. Per the germline V gene, CDR1 is SGDLS and CDR2 is YYNGEE. V lost 4 bases to trimming and J lost 6 bases, with 22 bases between them. CDR3: CASSPPDSGWLAEAFF. In DNA form, the CDR3 reads TGTGCCAGCAGCCCCCCGGATTCAGGGTGGTTAGCTGAAGCTTTCTTT.

This rearrangement joins TRBV30 to TRBJ1-1, with TRBD1 matching 8 bases. Germline-derived CDR1 and CDR2 are GTSNPN and SVGIG (reference sequence). The CDR3 length is 16 residues. The V and J ends lost 4 bases and 5 bases, in that order; junction bases with no gene match: 15. CDR3 DNA sequence: TGTGCCTGGAACCCGGGACAGGTTAACGGGCGGACTGAAGCTTTCTTT. Translating gives CAWNPGQVNGRTEAFF.

V is TRBV11-2 and J is TRBJ1-1, with 7 bases lining up with TRBD1. The CDR3 has 15 amino acids. The germline gives CDR1 SGHAT, CDR2 FQNNGV. J was trimmed by 4 bases and V by 2 bases; bases with no gene match: 7. This chain's CDR3 is CASSLRGGGFTEAFF. The CDR3 bases are TGTGCCAGCAGCTTACGTGGAGGGGGCTTCACTGAAGCTTTCTTT.

About this clone itself: Other DNA sequences in this sample translate to the same CDR3. The V gene is TRBV18, the J gene TRBJ2-1, with no clear D. Germline V gene sequence: CDR1 KGHSH, CDR2 LQKENI. V lost 3 bases, J lost 2 bases, and 8 bases lay in between. The CDR3 covers 14 residues. The CDR3 DNA is TGTGCCAGCTCACCCGGTACCGCCTACAATGAGCAGTTCTTC. This codes for CASSPGTAYNEQFF.

The rearrangement uses TRBV7-2 and TRBJ2-7, with D perhaps TRBD2 (5 bases). Germline CDR1 SGHTA, CDR2 FQGNSA. Trimming removed 1 base from V and 2 bases from J, with 12 bases in between. The CDR3 has 15 residues. CDR3 protein: CASSLGSSGTYEQYF. In nucleotides, the CDR3 is TGTGCCAGCAGCTTAGGATCCAGCGGAACCTACGAGCAGTACTTC.

This clone turned up a few times. The CDR3 reads CASSLGQGPYNEQFF. For the CDR3, the DNA is TGTGCCAGCAGCCTAGGACAGGGCCCCTACAATGAGCAGTTCTTC. This chain connects TRBV14 to TRBJ2-1; 8 nucleotides align to TRBD1. Germline V gene lookup returns CDR1 SGHDN and CDR2 FVKESK. The junction had 4 bases not matched to a gene; V was cut back by 4 bases and J by 2 bases. The CDR3 is 15 residues long.

The chain employs TRBV10-3 and TRBJ2-1; tentative D call: TRBD2 (6 bases). CDR1 is ENHRY, CDR2 SYGVKD, per germline. With 8 bases removed from V and 8 bases from J, the gap between germline ends came to 16 bases. The CDR3 is 13 amino acids. The CDR3 DNA reads as TGTGCCATCTCTTCTACTAGCCAAGATGAGCAGTTCTTC. Its translation: CAISSTSQDEQFF.

In this sample, this clone turned up a few times. This chain uses TRBV5-1 with TRBJ2-1; tentatively, D is TRBD2 (5 bases). Germline lookup yields CDR1 SGHRS and CDR2 YFSETQ. Trimming left V 0 bases short and J 5 bases short, with 12 bases between. CDR3 length equals 15 residues. CDR3 sequence (DNA): TGCGCCAGCAGCTTGGATCTCGGGGTAGACAATGAGCAGTTCTTC. Translating gives CASSLDLGVDNEQFF.

The CDR3: CASRRQSAQPQHF. The CDR3 region has the DNA TGTGCCAGCAGGCGACAGTCCGCTCAGCCCCAGCATTTT. The chain combines TRBV2 with TRBJ1-5; D perhaps matches TRBD1 (5 bases). CDR1 and CDR2 from the germline V gene are SNHLY and FYNNEI. The ends were cut back, 6 bases at V and 6 bases at J, with 12 bases in the middle. The length of the CDR3 is 13 residues.

The chain carries TRBV29-1 and TRBJ2-3; TRBD2 is a possible D gene (5 bases). This CDR3 contains 12 residues. V lost 5 bases to trimming and J lost 2 bases, with 8 bases between them. Germline V lookup: CDR1 SQVTM, CDR2 ANQGSEA. The CDR3: CSVSADTDTQYF. CDR3 nucleotide sequence: TGCAGCGTTTCAGCGGACACAGATACGCAGTATTTT.

The V and J genes are TRBV28 and TRBJ2-2; no clear D. Germline V lookup: CDR1 MDHEN, CDR2 SYDVKM. This CDR3 is built from 14 residues. V was cut by 7 bases and J by 5 bases, with 14 bases left in between. The CDR3 region is CASNAPPMTGELFF. Here the CDR3 DNA reads TGTGCCAGCAACGCCCCCCCTATGACCGGGGAGCTGTTTTTT.

This clone came up a few times. V usage is TRBV10-3 and J usage is TRBJ2-5, with TRBD1 matching over 7 bases. This CDR3 has 13 amino acids. J was trimmed by 2 bases and V by 10 bases; bases with no gene match: 7. Germline V CDR1 and CDR2: ENHRY, SYGVKD. The CDR3 sequence: CATTGTEQETQYF. CDR3 DNA: TGTGCCACCACAGGGACAGAGCAAGAGACCCAGTACTTC.

This clone was seen more than once but under ten times. The genes are TRBV7-2 and TRBJ2-5; weak D call: TRBD2 (5 bases). With 10 bases removed from V and 4 bases from J, the gap between germline ends came to 16 bases. This CDR3 is 13 amino acids long. Per the germline V gene, CDR1 is SGHTA and CDR2 is FQGNSA. CDR3 in amino acids: CATKRGSSETQYF. The CDR3 DNA follows: TGTGCCACCAAAAGAGGGTCATCAGAGACCCAGTACTTC.

The rearrangement joins TRBV2 to TRBJ2-1; TRBD2 might be the D (6 bases). Germline-derived CDR1 and CDR2 are SNHLY and FYNNEI. CDR3 length equals 12 residues. Between the trimmed V and J ends, which lost 6 bases and 6 bases, there was a span of 9 bases. DNA of the CDR3: TGTGCCAGCAGCGGGAGTGGCAATGAGCAGTTCTTC. Protein sequence: CASSGSGNEQFF.

This clone came up a few times. The chain combines TRBV2 with TRBJ2-1; D remains ambiguous. V was cut by 1 base and J by 12 bases, with 13 bases left in between. The germline CDR1 and CDR2 sequences are SNHLY and FYNNEI. The CDR3 spans 13 residues. The CDR3 is CASSEGEAMVQFF. The CDR3 bases are TGTGCCAGCAGTGAAGGAGAGGCGATGGTGCAGTTCTTC.